This entry lists 18 T cell receptor beta chains sequenced from one sample in a study of metastatic and nonmetastatic thyroid tumors. TCRdb reprocessed the PCR reads using MiXCR. Among about 40,000 clones listed, approximately 10% were seen once. Thyroid surgery was preceded by no treatment in any patient. What was sequenced was blood. These receptors originate from a female donor with papillary thyroid cancer or a benign thyroid nodule (not recorded which). Some clones in this sample may be carry-over from other donors' samples.

This clone was counted ten times or more. The chain uses TRBV10-1 and TRBJ2-2; no clear D. Trimming took 1 base from V and 1 from J, leaving 4 bases between them. This CDR3 has 14 residues. Germline V gene data show CDR1 as WNHNN and CDR2 as SYGVQD (reference sequence). The CDR3 DNA sequence: TGCGCCAGCAGTGAGTTACGGAACACCGGGGAGCTGTTTTTT. Amino acid sequence: CASSELRNTGELFF.

There are many counts of this clone. The V gene is TRBV19, the J gene TRBJ1-3; D perhaps matches TRBD1 (5 bases). Germline CDR1 is LNHDA and CDR2 is SQIVND (reference sequence). V lost 10 bases and J lost 4, with 17 bases in between. The CDR3 extends over 14 amino acids. The CDR3 region has the DNA TGTGCCACCTCCCACGCCGGGGGAGGAAACACCATATATTTT. Translated: CATSHAGGGNTIYF.

With regard to this clone: This could be a read error, since a much larger clone is one nucleotide away. V usage is TRBV7-3 and J usage is TRBJ2-3; D is unresolved. The CDR3 length is 14 residues. Between the trimmed V and J ends, which lost 2 bases and 3 bases, there was a span of 9 bases. CDR1 and CDR2 from the germline V gene are SGHTA and FQGTGA. DNA of the CDR3: TGTGCCAGCAGCTTAGGATCCACTACAGATACGCAGTATTTT. Protein sequence: CASSLGSTTDTQYF.

This clone was seen many times. The gene calls are TRBV20-1 and TRBJ2-7; a possible D gene is TRBD2 (5 bases). This CDR3 has 13 residues. Germline CDR1 and CDR2: DFQATT and SNEGSKA (reference sequence). Trimming pared 6 bases from V and 2 bases from J, leaving 14 bases between. The CDR3 loop reads CSAGLQAAYEQYF. CDR3 in DNA: TGCAGTGCCGGACTTCAGGCGGCCTACGAGCAGTACTTC.

This clone was observed at least ten times. V usage is TRBV19 and J usage is TRBJ1-2, with D perhaps TRBD1 (6 bases). Germline V lookup: CDR1 LNHDA, CDR2 SQIVND (reference sequence). CDR3 size: 15 residues. Trimming pared 3 bases from V and 2 bases from J, leaving 13 bases between. CDR3 sequence (DNA): TGTGCCAGTAGTATGGCCAGGGGCCTCAACTATGGCTACACCTTC. Its protein is CASSMARGLNYGYTF.

The table lists this clone with many counts. The chain couples TRBV3-1 to TRBJ1-2, with D uncertain. Trimming took 3 bases from V and 8 from J, leaving 16 bases between them. CDR1 is LGHDT, CDR2 YNNKEL, per germline (reference sequence). The CDR3 is 14 amino acids. The CDR3 reads CASSHRGNRRGYTF. In DNA, the CDR3 is TGTGCCAGCAGCCATCGCGGGAATCGGAGGGGCTACACCTTC. Variable domain in full (rest from reference TRBV3-1 and TRBJ1-2): DTAVSQTPKYLVTQMGNDKSIKCEQNLGHDTMYWYKQDSKKFLKIMFSYNNKELIINETVPNRFSPKSPDKAHLNLHINSLELGDSAVYFCASSHRGNRRGYTFGSGTRLTVV.

In its sample, this clone was seen many times. The chain combines TRBV29-1 with TRBJ2-2, with 10 nucleotides matching TRBD1. Trimming removed 4 bases from V and 4 bases from J; junction bases left unmatched: 3. The CDR3 is 14 residues long. The germline gives CDR1 SQVTM, CDR2 ANQGSEA. CDR3 region: CSVGTGGITGELFF. The CDR3 DNA sequence: TGCAGCGTTGGGACAGGGGGGATCACCGGGGAGCTGTTTTTT.

This clone was seen at least ten times. The rearrangement joins TRBV15 to TRBJ2-1; the match to TRBD2 covers 9 bases. This CDR3 is built from 15 residues. The germline gives CDR1 LNHNV, CDR2 YYDKDF (reference sequence). Unmatched junction bases numbered 3, after V lost 1 base and J lost 5 bases. CDR3 in DNA: TGTGCCACCAGCAGAGGAGGCGGGAGGGACAATGAGCAGTTCTTC. Translating gives CATSRGGGRDNEQFF.

This clone appeared a few times. A much larger clone lies a single base off, so this may be a read error. This rearrangement joins TRBV6-1 to TRBJ2-5; TRBD2 aligns across 7 bases. V was clipped by 6 bases and J by 3 bases; unmatched bases: 7. This CDR3 has 14 amino acids. Germline V gives CDR1 MNHNS, CDR2 SASEGT. The CDR3 reads CASRLGGGKETQYF. CDR3 sequence (DNA): TGTGCCAGCAGATTGGGGGGGGGAAAAGAGACCCAGTACTTC.

This clone was found many times. The rearrangement joins TRBV15 to TRBJ1-4, with 7 bases aligning to TRBD1. CDR1 LNHNV and CDR2 YYDKDF come from the germline V gene (reference sequence). The CDR3 runs 15 residues. V shed 1 base, J shed 7 bases, and the junction held 6 bases outside the gene matches. The CDR3 sequence: CATSRGPRTGEKLFF. CDR3 nucleotides: TGTGCCACCAGCAGAGGGCCCCGGACAGGTGAAAAACTGTTTTTT.

The sample holds many counts of this clone. V and J are TRBV5-1 and TRBJ1-1, with 10 bases aligning to TRBD1. Losses at the gene ends were 5 bases for V and 5 bases for J; bases not matched to a gene: 6. This CDR3 comprises 14 residues. CDR1 is SGHRS and CDR2 is YFSETQ in the germline V gene. CDR3 protein: CASRRQGASTEAFF. CDR3 sequence (DNA): TGCGCCAGCAGAAGACAGGGGGCTTCGACTGAAGCTTTCTTT.

This clone was counted ten times or more. The chain combines TRBV28 with TRBJ1-1, with D hard to call. The CDR3 spans 11 residues. V lost 8 bases and J lost 3, with 7 bases in between. Germline CDR1 reads MDHEN; CDR2 reads SYDVKM. The CDR3 reads CASLTDTEAFF. The CDR3 DNA follows: TGTGCCAGCCTTACGGACACTGAAGCTTTCTTT.

The chain combines TRBV6-4 with TRBJ2-1; 11 positions agree with TRBD2. CDR3 length: 15 residues. The germline gives CDR1 MRHNA, CDR2 SNTAGT. V was pared by 6 bases and J by 7 bases, with 8 bases of the junction left unmatched. The CDR3 region has the DNA TGTGCCAGCAGCCGACTAGCGGGATATTTGAATGAGCAGTTCTTC. It is translated as CASSRLAGYLNEQFF.

This clone was detected many times. J is TRBJ2-7 and V is TRBV4-2, with D possibly being TRBD1 (5 bases). This CDR3 has 15 amino acids. The germline V gene encodes CDR1 LGHNA and CDR2 YNFKEQ. Trimming removed 7 bases at V and 6 bases at J, with 22 bases between. The CDR3 DNA reads TGTGCCAGCAAGCTGGGCAGGGATCTCTGGCGCGAGCAGTACTTC. As protein: CASKLGRDLWREQYF.

The chain has TRBV6-1 and TRBJ2-7; D is possibly TRBD2 (6 bases). The CDR3 sequence is 14 residues long. Germline loops: CDR1 MNHNS, CDR2 SASEGT. The ends were cut back, 6 bases at V and 5 bases at J, with 17 bases in the middle. CDR3 region: CASRKAGEPNEQYF. CDR3 sequence (DNA): TGTGCCAGCAGGAAAGCGGGTGAGCCTAACGAGCAGTACTTC.

This clone was seen repeatedly, ten times or more. This rearrangement joins TRBV5-8 to TRBJ1-4, with no clear D. V was trimmed by 4 bases and J by 8 bases, leaving 12 bases between them. CDR1 is SGHTS, CDR2 YDEGEE, per germline. This CDR3 is 13 amino acids long. CDR3 nucleotide sequence: TGTGCCAGCAGCGTCCCTACAGTAGAAAAACTGTTTTTT. It is translated as CASSVPTVEKLFF.

This clone was detected ten times or more. The chain is built from TRBV5-1 and TRBJ1-1; D might be TRBD1 (6 bases). V was shortened by 0 bases and J by 0 bases, with 12 bases between the two germline ends. Germline lookup yields CDR1 SGHRS and CDR2 YFSETQ. This CDR3 is built from 16 residues. Here the CDR3 reads CASSLGRGAMNTEAFF. Here the CDR3 DNA reads TGCGCCAGCAGCTTGGGTCGGGGGGCCATGAACACTGAAGCTTTCTTT.

This clone showed up many times. V gene TRBV6-1 combines with J gene TRBJ1-4; D remains ambiguous. Germline CDR1 reads MNHNS; CDR2 reads SASEGT. The CDR3 length is 11 residues. V was cut by 3 bases and J by 8 bases, with 4 bases left in between. The CDR3 region has the DNA TGTGCCAGCAGTGACGGCGAAAAACTGTTTTTT. Encoded protein: CASSDGEKLFF.